Following are 13 T cell receptor beta chains from one sample sequenced in a study of blood T cell repertoires in COVID-19. Measured with immunoSEQ multiplex PCR; TCRdb has only the in-frame clones, and not every one. The sample has around 140,000 clones, around 81% seen once. Material: peripheral blood. Receptor source: a human donor in a cohort sampled during active COVID-19.

The chain has TRBV27 and TRBJ2-7; D may be TRBD2 (7 bases). The length of the CDR3 is 15 residues. The V end lost 5 bases, the J end lost 5 bases, and 19 bases lay between the germline ends. Germline CDR1 reads MNHEY; CDR2 reads SMNVEV (reference sequence). In nucleotides, the CDR3 is TGTGCCAGCAGTCCGCGAGGGGGGAGGGTTAACGAGCAGTACTTC. This sequence encodes CASSPRGGRVNEQYF.

In its sample, this clone was seen many times. The gene calls are TRBV2 and TRBJ2-7; 10 bases map to TRBD1. Germline V gives CDR1 SNHLY, CDR2 FYNNEI. The V and J ends lost 7 bases and 5 bases, in that order; junction bases with no gene match: 2. CDR3 length: 12 residues. CDR3 nucleotides: TGTGCCAGCAAGGACAGGGGGAACGAGCAGTACTTC. Encoded protein: CASKDRGNEQYF. Full variable domain (outside the CDR3, taken from reference TRBV2 and TRBJ2-7): EPEVTQTPSHQVTQMGQEVILRCVPISNHLYFYWYRQILGQKVEFLVSFYNNEISEKSEIFDDQFSVERPDGSNFTLKIRSTKLEDSAMYFCASKDRGNEQYFGPGTRLTVT.

This clone was seen a handful of times. The chain couples TRBV29-1 to TRBJ2-7, with D possibly being TRBD1 (6 bases). The germline CDR1 and CDR2 sequences are SQVTM and ANQGSEA. Trimming left V 7 bases short and J 2 bases short, with 9 bases between. This CDR3 contains 11 residues. CDR3 region: CSAQGAYEQYF. The CDR3 DNA is TGCAGCGCACAGGGCGCCTACGAGCAGTACTTC.

The chain is built from TRBV23-1 and TRBJ2-4; tentatively, D is TRBD2 (6 bases). TRBV23-1 is filed as an ORF, its function uncertain. CDR3 length: 16 amino acids. V was trimmed by 5 bases and J by 0 bases, leaving 14 bases between them. The CDR3, as DNA: TGCGCCAGCAGTGGGGAGGCAGACCTAGCCAAAAACATTCAGTACTTC. This sequence encodes CASSGEADLAKNIQYF.

This chain uses TRBV28 with TRBJ2-6; TRBD1 aligns across 9 bases. The CDR3 extends over 17 amino acids. The trim removed 6 bases at V and 2 bases at J, leaving 8 bases unmatched. Germline lookup yields CDR1 MDHEN and CDR2 SYDVKM. In nucleotides, the CDR3 is TGTGCCAGCAGCTCACAGGGGGCCGGCCCTGGGGCCAACGTCCTGACTTTC. Translation: CASSSQGAGPGANVLTF.

The chain's CDR3 is CASSEMRSRTVQQPQHF. The CDR3 nucleotides read TGTGCCAGCAGTGAAATGCGTAGCCGGACAGTGCAACAGCCCCAGCATTTT. V is TRBV6-1 and J is TRBJ1-5; perhaps TRBD1 as D (6 bases). Germline assignment: CDR1 MNHNS and CDR2 SASEGT. The CDR3 has 17 amino acids. Trimming cost V 2 bases and J 7 bases, with 21 bases left between them.

The chain links TRBV18 to TRBJ2-7, with D hard to call. Per germline, CDR1 KGHSH and CDR2 LQKENI. V lost 3 bases and J lost 5, with 11 bases in between. The CDR3 covers 13 residues. The CDR3 coding sequence is TGTGCCAGCTCACCGATTTTCCAGAACGAGCAGTACTTC. It translates to CASSPIFQNEQYF.

This clone has a single count. V and J are TRBV6-6 and TRBJ1-5; 10 positions match TRBD1. Losses at the gene ends were 2 bases for V and 7 bases for J; bases not matched to a gene: 5. Germline CDR1 MNHNY, CDR2 SVGAGI (reference sequence). This CDR3 spans 15 amino acids. The CDR3 nucleotides are TGTGCCAGCAGTTACAGGGACAGGGGTAACCAGCCCCAGCATTTT. This encodes CASSYRDRGNQPQHF.

This chain connects TRBV3-1 (or the pseudogene TRBV3-2) to TRBJ1-1; maybe TRBD1 (5 bases). V lost 1 base and J lost 5, with 11 bases in between. The CDR3 is 14 residues long. The germline gives CDR1 LGHDT, CDR2 YNNKEL (reference sequence). This CDR3 is CASSQGDLGTEAFF. CDR3 coding DNA: TGTGCCAGCAGCCAAGGGGACTTGGGGACTGAAGCTTTCTTT.

This clone was seen only once. This rearrangement joins TRBV6-2 or TRBV6-3 to TRBJ2-7, with D tentatively TRBD1 (6 bases). Per germline, CDR1 MNHEY and CDR2 SVGEGT. The CDR3 has 16 residues. With 4 bases removed from V and 0 bases from J, the gap between germline ends came to 16 bases. CDR3 loop: CASSSYDRTISYEQYF. The CDR3, as DNA: TGTGCCAGCAGTTCCTACGACAGGACAATCTCCTACGAGCAGTACTTC.

V usage is TRBV11-2 and J usage is TRBJ1-5; D unresolved. CDR3 size: 13 residues. V was shortened by 2 bases and J by 4 bases, with 6 bases between the two germline ends. Germline V gene data show CDR1 as SGHAT and CDR2 as FQNNGV. The CDR3: CASSLKSNQPQHF. CDR3 bases: TGTGCCAGCAGCTTAAAGAGTAATCAGCCCCAGCATTTT. The full variable domain, with the rest looked up from reference TRBV11-2 and TRBJ1-5, is EAGVAQSPRYKIIEKRQSVAFWCNPISGHATLYWYQQILGQGPKLLIQFQNNGVVDDSQLPKDRFSAERLKGVDSTLKIQPAKLEDSAVYLCASSLKSNQPQHFGDGTRLSIL.

This clone was seen only once. This sequence joins TRBV5-6 and TRBJ1-6, with D possibly being TRBD1 (5 bases). The germline V gene encodes CDR1 SGHDT and CDR2 YYEEEE. The CDR3 loop spans 17 amino acids. V was clipped by 6 bases and J by 0 bases, with 16 bases between them. CDR3 protein: CASTFDRLSSYNSPLHF. Written as DNA, the CDR3 is TGTGCCAGCACTTTTGACAGACTCAGCTCCTATAATTCACCCCTCCACTTT.

The V call is TRBV6-6, the J call TRBJ2-7, with 12 bases aligning to TRBD2. V lost 0 bases, J lost 4 bases, and 1 base stayed unmatched. The CDR3 covers 15 residues. From germline, CDR1 is MNHNY and CDR2 SVGAGI (reference sequence). CDR3 bases: TGTGCCAGCAGTTACTCGACTAGCGGGAGTTACGAGCAGTACTTC. Its protein product is CASSYSTSGSYEQYF.